The 26 T cell receptor beta chains below were found in one sample sequenced in a study of CD8+ T cells in alopecia areata. RNA extraction was followed by reverse transcription into cDNA, which acted as the sequencing template. Assay: immunoSEQ multiplex PCR; the TCRdb copy retains only in-frame clones and omits some. The table includes roughly 150,000 clones, 45% to 60% detected once. The sample taken for sequencing was CD4+ T cells sorted from blood. These receptors originate from a human donor with alopecia areata.

J is TRBJ2-5 and V is TRBV28; D may be TRBD2 (5 bases). The CDR3 is made up of 14 amino acids. Germline CDR1 MDHEN, CDR2 SYDVKM. Trimming took off 8 bases at V and 2 bases at J, with 15 bases between the two ends. This chain's CDR3 is CASRPAGGQETQYF. CDR3 DNA: TGTGCCAGCCGACCCGCGGGCGGTCAAGAGACCCAGTACTTC.

This clone turned up a few times. The chain is built from TRBV14 and TRBJ2-7, with D possibly TRBD2 on 6 matching bases. Germline CDR1 and CDR2: SGHDN and FVKESK. V lost 3 bases to trimming and J lost 2 bases, with 8 bases between them. CDR3 length: 13 amino acids. CDR3 residues: CASSHSGAYEQYF. The CDR3 region has the DNA TGTGCCAGCAGCCATTCGGGGGCCTACGAGCAGTACTTC.

The chain's CDR3 is CASSMGRGWPQHF. The CDR3 bases are TGTGCCAGCAGCATGGGGCGAGGTTGGCCCCAGCATTTT. The rearrangement joins TRBV27 to TRBJ1-5; tentative D call: TRBD1 (5 bases). This CDR3 comprises 13 residues. Germline values: CDR1 MNHEY, CDR2 SMNVEV (reference sequence). The germline V and J ends were trimmed by 6 bases and 9 bases, with 15 bases remaining between them.

By share, this clone counts as medium-sized. The chain recombines TRBV10-3 with TRBJ1-3; D is undetermined. V was cut by 4 bases and J by 1 base, with 5 bases left in between. Per the germline V gene, CDR1 is ENHRY and CDR2 is SYGVKD. There are 13 residues in the CDR3. CDR3 coding DNA: TGTGCCATCAGTGGGGGTTCTGGAAACACCATATATTTT. This codes for CAISGGSGNTIYF.

The chain carries TRBV9 and TRBJ2-3; D uncertain. The germline V gene encodes CDR1 SGDLS and CDR2 YYNGEE. Trimming cost V 3 bases and J 2 bases, with 10 bases left between them. CDR3 length: 14 amino acids. The DNA of the CDR3 is TGTGCCAGCAGCGAGATTTCGGCCACAGATACGCAGTATTTT. Encoded protein: CASSEISATDTQYF.

The CDR3, as DNA: TGCGCCAGCAGCTCCTCGGGACACGATAGGGAGACCCAGTACTTC. It yields the protein CASSSSGHDRETQYF. This chain uses TRBV5-1 with TRBJ2-5, with a weak D call TRBD1 (6 bases). V lost 3 bases to trimming and J lost 5 bases, with 17 bases between them. CDR1 and CDR2 (germline): SGHRS, YFSETQ. This CDR3 is 15 amino acids long.

The genes are TRBV27 and TRBJ2-1; 13 bases map to TRBD2. The CDR3 contains 18 residues. Germline loops: CDR1 MNHEY, CDR2 SMNVEV (reference sequence). J gave up 3 bases and V 5 bases, and 10 bases lay outside the gene matches. In DNA, the CDR3 is TGTGCCAGCAGTCCGGAGGCCGGGACTAGCGGGATCTACAATGAGCAGTTCTTC. Translating it yields CASSPEAGTSGIYNEQFF.

The V gene is TRBV7-9, the J gene TRBJ2-1; no clear D. Germline assignment: CDR1 SEHNR and CDR2 FQNEAQ (reference sequence). This CDR3 has 13 residues. Trimming removed 5 bases from V and 8 bases from J, with 13 bases in between. CDR3: CASSSQFPDEQFF. The CDR3, as DNA: TGTGCCAGCAGCAGTCAGTTTCCGGATGAGCAGTTCTTC. The full variable domain, in which reference TRBV7-9 and TRBJ2-1 provide the parts outside the CDR3, is DTGVSQNPRHKITKRGQNVTFRCDPISEHNRLYWYRQTLGQGPEFLTYFQNEAQLEKSRLLSDRFSAERPKGSFSTLEIQRTEQGDSAMYLCASSSQFPDEQFFGPGTRLTVL.

This clone has only a few counts. The chain recombines TRBV2 with TRBJ2-1; 9 positions agree with TRBD2. Germline CDR1 is SNHLY and CDR2 is FYNNEI. This CDR3 has 13 amino acids. After removal of 7 bases from V and 7 bases from J, the junction contained 5 bases not matched to a gene. The CDR3 nucleotides read TGTGCCAGCACAACTAGCGGGTTTAATGAGCAGTTCTTC. As protein: CASTTSGFNEQFF. Drawing the rest from reference TRBV2 and TRBJ2-1, the complete variable domain is EPEVTQTPSHQVTQMGQEVILRCVPISNHLYFYWYRQILGQKVEFLVSFYNNEISEKSEIFDDQFSVERPDGSNFTLKIRSTKLEDSAMYFCASTTSGFNEQFFGPGTRLTVL.

This rearrangement joins TRBV28 to TRBJ1-5; D possibly corresponds to TRBD1 (6 bases). The CDR3 is 19 residues long. The germline V gene encodes CDR1 MDHEN and CDR2 SYDVKM. The germline V and J ends were trimmed by 7 bases and 0 bases, with 25 bases remaining between them. This CDR3 is CASISWADRRSYSNQPQHF. The CDR3 DNA reads as TGTGCCAGCATATCGTGGGCAGACAGGAGGTCATATAGCAATCAGCCCCAGCATTTT.

This clone was observed a few times. The V call is TRBV2, the J call TRBJ2-7; D is uncertain. Trimming pared 1 base from V and 1 base from J, leaving 11 bases between. Looked up from germline, CDR1 is SNHLY and CDR2 is FYNNEI. The CDR3 covers 15 residues. CDR3 nucleotide sequence: TGTGCCAGCAGTGAAGGGGCAGGATGGTCCTACGAGCAGTACTTC. The encoded protein is CASSEGAGWSYEQYF.

The V and J genes are TRBV2 and TRBJ1-4, with TRBD1 matching over 9 bases. Germline CDR1 reads SNHLY; CDR2 reads FYNNEI. There are 14 residues in the CDR3. The ends lost 8 bases at V and 6 bases at J; junction bases unmatched: 7. The CDR3 sequence is CASGRDRADEKLFF. In nucleotides, the CDR3 is TGTGCCAGCGGAAGGGACAGGGCGGATGAAAAACTGTTTTTT.

The chain uses TRBV9 and TRBJ1-1; D is uncertain. Looked up from germline, CDR1 is SGDLS and CDR2 is YYNGEE. The length of the CDR3 is 14 residues. V shed 0 bases and J shed 1 base, with 7 bases lying between them. This chain's CDR3 is CASSVVGTNTEAFF. DNA for the CDR3: TGTGCCAGCAGCGTAGTTGGCACGAACACTGAAGCTTTCTTT.

This chain connects TRBV25-1 to TRBJ2-5, with D unclear. Deletions cut 1 base from V and 2 bases from J, with 8 bases between. Germline V lookup: CDR1 MGHDK, CDR2 SYGVNS. CDR3 length: 14 residues. The CDR3 reads CASSEWTQQETQYF. The CDR3 DNA sequence: TGTGCCAGCAGTGAATGGACCCAGCAAGAGACCCAGTACTTC. The whole variable domain, filled in from reference TRBV25-1 and TRBJ2-5, reads EADIYQTPRYLVIGTGKKITLECSQTMGHDKMYWYQQDPGMELHLIHYSYGVNSTEKGDLSSESTVSRIRTEHFPLTLESARPSHTSQYLCASSEWTQQETQYFGPGTRLLVL.

The sample holds a few counts of this clone. The genes are TRBV15 and TRBJ2-7, with a tentative D call TRBD1 (6 bases). With 0 bases removed from V and 2 bases from J, the gap between germline ends came to 11 bases. The CDR3 sequence is 15 residues long. Germline loops: CDR1 LNHNV, CDR2 YYDKDF (reference sequence). CDR3: CATSREGGSTYEQYF. DNA of the CDR3: TGTGCCACCAGCAGAGAAGGGGGATCGACCTACGAGCAGTACTTC.

The chain carries TRBV30 and TRBJ2-7, with D perhaps being TRBD1 or TRBD2 (6 bases each). Germline lookup yields CDR1 GTSNPN and CDR2 SVGIG (reference sequence). The CDR3 length is 13 residues. V lost 7 bases and J lost 6, with 19 bases in between. The DNA for the CDR3 is TGTGCCTTAAAGACAAGGAGGGGGGTCGAGCAGTACTTC. Translation gives CALKTRRGVEQYF.

This rearrangement joins TRBV29-1 to TRBJ2-4; TRBD1 matches at 8 bases. Germline V gives CDR1 SQVTM, CDR2 ANQGSEA. CDR3 length: 16 residues. V was pared by 5 bases and J by 6 bases, with 15 bases of the junction left unmatched. The CDR3 DNA follows: TGCAGCGTTCGAGCCCAGGGGGCCTTAAGTAGAAACATTCAGTACTTC. It codes for CSVRAQGALSRNIQYF.

The rearrangement uses TRBV7-3 and TRBJ2-1; 7 bases agree with TRBD1. There are 14 residues in the CDR3. With 2 bases clipped from V and 15 bases from J, the junction kept 13 bases outside the gene matches. The V gene's germline CDR1 is SGHTA and CDR2 FQGTGA. CDR3 protein: CASSLGPQGGDRFF. The CDR3 nucleotides are TGTGCCAGCAGCTTAGGGCCCCAAGGGGGCGATCGGTTCTTC.

The chain is built from TRBV14 and TRBJ2-1; TRBD2 matches at 13 bases. CDR3 length: 18 residues. J gave up 5 bases and V 1 base, and 8 bases lay outside the gene matches. Germline V CDR1 and CDR2: SGHDN, FVKESK. The CDR3 bases are TGTGCCAGCAGCCAAGGGACTAGCGGGAGACCCAGGGACAATGAGCAGTTCTTC. Amino acid sequence: CASSQGTSGRPRDNEQFF.

The CDR3 protein is CASSLFGVPPFF. In DNA, the CDR3 is TGCGCCAGCAGCTTGTTCGGGGTTCCGCCGTTCTTC. This rearrangement joins TRBV5-1 to TRBJ2-1; D is perhaps TRBD2 (5 bases). CDR3 length: 12 residues. Trimming took 1 base from V and 15 from J, leaving 14 bases between them. Looked up from germline, CDR1 is SGHRS and CDR2 is YFSETQ. The full variable domain, with the rest looked up from reference TRBV5-1 and TRBJ2-1, is KAGVTQTPRYLIKTRGQQVTLSCSPISGHRSVSWYQQTPGQGLQFLFEYFSETQRNKGNFPGRFSGRQFSNSRSEMNVSTLELGDSALYLCASSLFGVPPFFGPGTRLTVL.

This clone has a single count. V is TRBV6-1 and J is TRBJ2-1; D is possibly TRBD1 or TRBD2 (5 bases each). The CDR3 consists of 14 residues. CDR1 and CDR2 from the germline V gene are MNHNS and SASEGT. Trimming took off 3 bases at V and 6 bases at J, with 12 bases between the two ends. CDR3 residues: CASSEGVGSNEQFF. The CDR3 nucleotides read TGTGCCAGCAGTGAGGGGGTTGGCAGCAATGAGCAGTTCTTC.

This clone was counted once. This chain connects TRBV7-2 to TRBJ2-3; D is ambiguous. V lost 1 base and J 3 bases, leaving 5 bases between the germline ends. Germline CDR1 and CDR2: SGHTA and FQGNSA. The CDR3 spans 13 residues. The CDR3 spells CASSLDRTDTQYF. The CDR3 DNA reads as TGTGCCAGCAGCTTAGATCGGACAGATACGCAGTATTTT.

The rearrangement uses TRBV2 and TRBJ1-5; the D gene is possibly TRBD1 (5 bases). V lost 5 bases and J 4 bases, leaving 15 bases between the germline ends. Germline V gene lookup returns CDR1 SNHLY and CDR2 FYNNEI. The CDR3 totals 15 residues. The CDR3 DNA sequence: TGTGCCAGCAGTAGATGGGACGGAGAAAATCAGCCCCAGCATTTT. Its translation: CASSRWDGENQPQHF.

This clone appeared a single time. V is TRBV20-1 and J is TRBJ1-1; D call uncertain. Germline V gives CDR1 DFQATT, CDR2 SNEGSKA (reference sequence). Between the trimmed V and J ends, which lost 3 bases and 4 bases, there was a span of 6 bases. CDR3 size: 11 residues. CDR3 sequence reads: CSASPGTEAFF. In DNA, the CDR3 is TGCAGTGCTAGTCCCGGCACTGAAGCTTTCTTT.

J is TRBJ1-4 and V is TRBV2; D unresolved. Germline V lookup: CDR1 SNHLY, CDR2 FYNNEI. The CDR3 is 16 residues long. The V end lost 8 bases, the J end lost 2 bases, and 18 bases lay between the germline ends. CDR3 sequence (DNA): TGTGCCAGCGCGGCCCTCGGAACCGTCACTAATGAAAAACTGTTTTTT. Protein sequence: CASAALGTVTNEKLFF.

This clone was counted once. The chain uses TRBV29-1 and TRBJ2-5, with 11 nucleotides matching TRBD2. Germline V gene data show CDR1 as SQVTM and CDR2 as ANQGSEA. V shed 4 bases and J 12 bases; nucleotides not matched to a gene: 16. The CDR3 runs 15 residues. The CDR3 DNA follows: TGCAGCGTTGTCTTCTGGACTAGCGGGCGGACCGAGGAGTACTTC. It yields the protein CSVVFWTSGRTEEYF.